Listed below are T cell receptor beta chains from one sample, sequenced in a study of blood T cell repertoires in COVID-19. Assay used: immunoSEQ multiplex PCR; TCRdb lists only in-frame clones, some missing. Of roughly 240,000 clones in the sample, just under 85% were seen once. The specimen sequenced was peripheral blood. All receptors come from a woman older than 75 with acute or convalescent COVID-19. CDR3s leave out the opening cysteine and the closing phenylalanine or tryptophan.

v_call: TRBV20-1; j_call: TRBJ2-3; cdr3_aa: SASPGLFTDTQY
v_call: TRBV7-2; j_call: TRBJ2-1; cdr3_aa: ASSPRITSGRVSYNEQF
v_call: TRBV21-1; j_call: TRBJ1-2; cdr3_aa: ASSQSLGRVDGYT
v_call: TRBV11-2; j_call: TRBJ1-5; cdr3_aa: ASSTSGRGNQPQH
v_call: TRBV29-1; j_call: TRBJ2-5; cdr3_aa: SVGMLRETQY
v_call: TRBV6-2/TRBV6-3; j_call: TRBJ1-1; cdr3_aa: ASSYDPRDRRNLGAF
v_call: TRBV5-1; j_call: TRBJ2-7; cdr3_aa: ASSDPGQGFGYEQY
v_call: TRBV7-2; j_call: TRBJ2-7; cdr3_aa: ASSLTSGSSYEQY
v_call: TRBV9; j_call: TRBJ2-2; cdr3_aa: ASSAGGGSVNTGELF
v_call: TRBV3-1/TRBV3-2; j_call: TRBJ2-1; cdr3_aa: ASSQDLGGSSYNEQF
v_call: TRBV19; j_call: TRBJ1-2; cdr3_aa: ASSPTRTGNYGYT
v_call: TRBV4-1; j_call: TRBJ2-3; cdr3_aa: ASSRGGGPTDTQY
v_call: TRBV5-1; j_call: TRBJ1-2; cdr3_aa: ASSLGGINYGYT
v_call: TRBV6-6; j_call: TRBJ1-1; cdr3_aa: ASSYTGRETF
v_call: TRBV12-3/TRBV12-4; j_call: TRBJ2-5; cdr3_aa: ASRLGTEETQY
v_call: TRBV7-9; j_call: TRBJ2-5; cdr3_aa: ASSSSETQY
v_call: TRBV5-1; j_call: TRBJ2-1; cdr3_aa: ASSKGLAGGRSYNEQF
v_call: TRBV5-6; j_call: TRBJ1-2; cdr3_aa: ASSLGQYGYT
v_call: TRBV5-4; j_call: TRBJ2-3; cdr3_aa: ASSFGADTQY
v_call: TRBV2; j_call: TRBJ1-1; cdr3_aa: ASSVRTVNTEAF
v_call: TRBV7-9; j_call: TRBJ1-2; cdr3_aa: ASSRQGANYGYT
v_call: TRBV29-1; j_call: TRBJ2-4; cdr3_aa: SARQGSQAKNIQY
v_call: TRBV5-6; j_call: TRBJ1-4; cdr3_aa: ASSTTGTNEKLF
v_call: TRBV3-1/TRBV3-2; j_call: TRBJ2-7; cdr3_aa: ASSRLAGASYEQY
v_call: TRBV28; j_call: TRBJ2-2; cdr3_aa: ASSPQLAGASGELF
v_call: TRBV2; j_call: TRBJ1-3; cdr3_aa: ASTVSGNTIY
v_call: TRBV19; j_call: TRBJ1-6; cdr3_aa: ASSARGGNSPLH
v_call: TRBV7-2; j_call: TRBJ2-2; cdr3_aa: ASSLLLAGGTGELF
v_call: TRBV2; j_call: TRBJ1-6; cdr3_aa: ASVRGQGSYNSPLH
v_call: TRBV28; j_call: TRBJ1-5; cdr3_aa: ASRGSAGVNQPQH
v_call: TRBV15; j_call: TRBJ1-1; cdr3_aa: ATSRSMNTEAF
v_call: TRBV10-3; j_call: TRBJ1-6; cdr3_aa: AISGTGNSPLH
v_call: TRBV6-5; j_call: TRBJ1-2; cdr3_aa: ASSYSGGAANYGYT
v_call: TRBV20-1; j_call: TRBJ2-3; cdr3_aa: SATDRGSSDTQY
v_call: TRBV6-1; j_call: TRBJ2-1; cdr3_aa: ASSVRTYSGRAAEQF
v_call: TRBV5-6; j_call: TRBJ1-2; cdr3_aa: ASSFTGDRVYGYT
v_call: TRBV2; j_call: TRBJ1-5; cdr3_aa: ASSERGQSGEAQH
v_call: TRBV14; j_call: TRBJ2-7; cdr3_aa: ASSHPRGYSYEQY
v_call: TRBV7-8; j_call: TRBJ2-1; cdr3_aa: ASSLGLAGGVYNEQF
v_call: TRBV4-3; j_call: TRBJ1-1; cdr3_aa: ASSQDQGRGRTEAF
v_call: TRBV19; j_call: TRBJ1-1; cdr3_aa: ASRWSENTEAF
v_call: TRBV7-3; j_call: TRBJ1-2; cdr3_aa: ASSLTVWGDGYT
v_call: TRBV7-2; j_call: TRBJ1-6; cdr3_aa: ASSPGTYVSPLH
v_call: TRBV6-1; j_call: TRBJ1-4; cdr3_aa: ASSEPSIATNEKLF
v_call: TRBV28; j_call: TRBJ1-2; cdr3_aa: ASRAQGFYGYT
v_call: TRBV7-8; j_call: TRBJ1-4; cdr3_aa: ASSAGGTNEKLF
v_call: TRBV11-2; j_call: TRBJ2-2; cdr3_aa: ASSLWGTNTGELF
v_call: TRBV5-1; j_call: TRBJ2-1; cdr3_aa: ASSLVAGSHNEQF
v_call: TRBV6-6; j_call: TRBJ1-2; cdr3_aa: ASTQGSFRGYGYT
v_call: TRBV19; j_call: TRBJ1-5; cdr3_aa: ASNSQKYSNQPQH
v_call: TRBV11-2; j_call: TRBJ2-1; cdr3_aa: ASSLEGDEQF
v_call: TRBV3-1/TRBV3-2; j_call: TRBJ1-6; cdr3_aa: ASSQGGGLGYSPLH
v_call: TRBV7-8; j_call: TRBJ1-5; cdr3_aa: ASSPQWGQGSQH
v_call: TRBV14; j_call: TRBJ2-1; cdr3_aa: ASRKPGLPYNEQF
v_call: TRBV10-1; j_call: TRBJ2-7; cdr3_aa: ASRAPLAGGRHYEQY
v_call: TRBV5-6; j_call: TRBJ1-5; cdr3_aa: ASRRQGGDQPQH
v_call: TRBV21-1; j_call: TRBJ1-1; cdr3_aa: ASSNRDRSLSAF
v_call: TRBV4-3; j_call: TRBJ1-4; cdr3_aa: ASSQDHFEGDEKLF